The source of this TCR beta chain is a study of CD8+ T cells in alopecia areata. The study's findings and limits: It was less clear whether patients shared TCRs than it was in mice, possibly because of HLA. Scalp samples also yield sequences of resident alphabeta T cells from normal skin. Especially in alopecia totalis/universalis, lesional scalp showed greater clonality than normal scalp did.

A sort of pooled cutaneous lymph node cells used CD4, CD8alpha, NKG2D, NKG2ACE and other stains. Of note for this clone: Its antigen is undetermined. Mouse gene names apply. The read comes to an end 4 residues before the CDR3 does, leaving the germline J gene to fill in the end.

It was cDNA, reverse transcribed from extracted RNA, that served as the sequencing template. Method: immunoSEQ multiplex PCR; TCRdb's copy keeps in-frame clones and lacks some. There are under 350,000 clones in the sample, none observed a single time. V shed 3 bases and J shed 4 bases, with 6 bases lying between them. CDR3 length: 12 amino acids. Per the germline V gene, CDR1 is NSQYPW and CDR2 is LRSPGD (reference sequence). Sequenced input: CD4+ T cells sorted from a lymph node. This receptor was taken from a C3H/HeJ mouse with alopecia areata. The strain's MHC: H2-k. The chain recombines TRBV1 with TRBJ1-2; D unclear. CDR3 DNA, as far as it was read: TGCACCTGCAGTGCGCCCCTCTCC. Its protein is CTCSAPLS. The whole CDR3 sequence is CTCSAPLSDYTF.